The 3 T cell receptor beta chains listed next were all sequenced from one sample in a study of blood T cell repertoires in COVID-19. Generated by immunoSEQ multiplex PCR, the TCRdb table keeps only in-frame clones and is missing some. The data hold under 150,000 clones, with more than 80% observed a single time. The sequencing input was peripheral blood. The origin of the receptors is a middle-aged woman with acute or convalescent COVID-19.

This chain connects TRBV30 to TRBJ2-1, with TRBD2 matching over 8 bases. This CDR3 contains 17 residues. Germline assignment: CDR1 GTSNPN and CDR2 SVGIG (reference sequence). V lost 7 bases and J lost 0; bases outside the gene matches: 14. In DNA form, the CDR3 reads TGTGCCTCCCGCCGCGGGGGGCCCGTACGCTCCTACAATGAGCAGTTCTTC. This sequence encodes CASRRGGPVRSYNEQFF.

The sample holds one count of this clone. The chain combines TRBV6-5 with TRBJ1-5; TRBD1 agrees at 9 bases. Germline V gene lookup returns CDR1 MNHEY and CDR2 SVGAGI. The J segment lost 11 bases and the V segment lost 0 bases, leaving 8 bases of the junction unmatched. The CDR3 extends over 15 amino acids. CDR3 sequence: CASSYSLGTGITQHF. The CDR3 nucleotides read TGTGCCAGCAGTTACTCACTCGGGACAGGGATAACCCAGCATTTT.

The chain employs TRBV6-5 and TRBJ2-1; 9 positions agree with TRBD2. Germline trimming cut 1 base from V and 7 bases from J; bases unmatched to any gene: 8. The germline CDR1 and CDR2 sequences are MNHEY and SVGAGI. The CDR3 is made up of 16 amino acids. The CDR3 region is CASSYLRSGGMNEQFF. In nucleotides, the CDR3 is TGTGCCAGCAGTTACTTAAGGAGCGGGGGGATGAATGAGCAGTTCTTC.